These T cell receptor beta chains were read from a single sample in a study of regulatory T cells in long-lasting Graves disease. MiXCR was run by TCRdb on the multiplex PCR reads, yielding one entry per CDR3 protein. This sample yields 400,000 to 500,000 distinct CDR3 sequences, of which under 25% are seen a single time; around 7% belongs to the top ten. The specimen comprised peripheral blood mononuclear cells (PBMCs), sampled when the disease was refractory, from a patient treated with antithyroid drugs. The receptor set was obtained from a female donor with Graves disease. Both conserved end residues are part of each CDR3. A D gene is named only where the DNA matches it firmly. Some rows have no size entry. The others give once, few or many, or a class for an expanded clone.

abundance | j_gene | d_gene | len | v_gene | CDR3nt | CDR3aa
many | TRBJ1-2 | TRBD1 | 17 | TRBV2 | TGTGCCAGCAGTGAACCTGACAGGGGGCTAGCTAACTATGGCTACACCTTC | CASSEPDRGLANYGYTF
few | TRBJ1-1 | TRBD1 | 15 | TRBV19 | TGTGCCAGTAGTTCTACGGCAGGGGGGAACACTGAAGCTTTCTTT | CASSSTAGGNTEAFF
many | TRBJ2-7 | TRBD2 | 15 | TRBV13 | TGTGCCAGCAGCACCGGACTAGCGGGAGTCCTCGAGCAGTACTTC | CASSTGLAGVLEQYF
. | TRBJ1-1 | . | 13 | TRBV24-1 | TGTGCCACCAGTGATTTCTCAACTGCCGAAGCTTTCTTT | CATSDFSTAEAFF
few | TRBJ1-3 | . | 15 | TRBV7-9 | TGTGCCAGCAGCCCCCGCGAGGGTATGAAACGGACCATATATTTT | CASSPREGMKRTIYF
. | TRBJ1-5 | TRBD1 | 16 | TRBV19 | TGTGCCAGTAGCTTTCCGGACAGGGGAAGGAATCAGCCCCAGCATTTT | CASSFPDRGRNQPQHF
many | TRBJ2-6 | . | 15 | TRBV12-3/TRBV12-4 | TGTGCCAGCAATACTGGGGTGTCTGGGGCCAACGTCCTGACTTTC | CASNTGVSGANVLTF
. | TRBJ1-1 | . | 15 | TRBV3-1 | TGTGCCAGCAGCCAAAGAATCAATATGAACACTGAAGCTTTCTTT | CASSQRINMNTEAFF
many | TRBJ1-5 | . | 14 | TRBV11-2 | TGTGCCAGCAGTCGCGGACAGAGCAATCAGCCCCAGCATTTT | CASSRGQSNQPQHF
few | TRBJ2-2 | TRBD2 | 17 | TRBV27 | TGTGCCAGCAGCCTATCCTACAGCGGGAGGGGGACCGGGGAGCTGTTTTTT | CASSLSYSGRGTGELFF
many | TRBJ2-2 | TRBD2 | 16 | TRBV7-2 | TGTGCCAGCAGCCTAGCGGGAGGGCGAAACACCGGGGAGCTGTTTTTT | CASSLAGGRNTGELFF
few | TRBJ1-1 | . | 13 | TRBV24-1 | TGTGCCACCAGTGATCGAGGGAACACTGAAGCTTTCTTT | CATSDRGNTEAFF
. | TRBJ2-7 | TRBD1 | 15 | TRBV29-1 | TGCAGCGTTCCGGGACAGGGGGCCTATCCCTACGAGCAGTACTTC | CSVPGQGAYPYEQYF
. | TRBJ1-5 | TRBD1 | 15 | TRBV4-1 | TGCGCCAGCAGCCAACAGGGACAGGGGGCTGAGCCCCAGCATTTT | CASSQQGQGAEPQHF
many | TRBJ2-7 | TRBD1 | 17 | TRBV27 | TGTGCCAGCAGTCATGGGACAGTGGGATTCCGCCCCTACGAGCAGTACTTC | CASSHGTVGFRPYEQYF
many | TRBJ2-7 | TRBD2 | 16 | TRBV12-3/TRBV12-4 | TGTGCCAGCGGAGAGTGGGGCGGGACTAGCTCCTACGAGCAGTACTTC | CASGEWGGTSSYEQYF
many | TRBJ2-5 | TRBD2 | 16 | TRBV29-1 | TGCAGCGTTGAATCGCCAGGCGGGGGGTTCCAAGAGACCCAGTACTTC | CSVESPGGGFQETQYF
many | TRBJ2-4 | . | 14 | TRBV15 | TGTGCCACCAGCAGTGACATAGCCAAAAACATTCAGTACTTC | CATSSDIAKNIQYF
. | TRBJ2-5 | TRBD2 | 15 | TRBV5-1 | TGCGCCAGCAGCTTGATCACGGGGGGCCAAGAGACCCAGTACTTC | CASSLITGGQETQYF
many | TRBJ1-1 | . | 13 | TRBV3-1 | TGTGCCAGCAGCCAAGACTCGGAAGCTGAAGCTTTCTTT | CASSQDSEAEAFF
few | TRBJ2-3 | TRBD2 | 15 | TRBV20-1 | TGCAGTGCTCACCCCGTGGCGGGAGGTCGGGATACGCAGTATTTT | CSAHPVAGGRDTQYF
. | TRBJ2-7 | . | 13 | TRBV30 | TGTGCCTGGAGTGTAATAGCAGGGGACGAGCAGTACTTC | CAWSVIAGDEQYF
many | TRBJ1-6 | . | 13 | TRBV28 | TGTGCCAGCAGTTTTTTCTCCGGTTCACCCCTCCACTTT | CASSFFSGSPLHF
. | TRBJ1-1 | TRBD1 | 14 | TRBV5-1 | TGCGCCAGCAGCTGGGGCACAGGGGGCAATGAAGCTTTCTTT | CASSWGTGGNEAFF
few | TRBJ1-2 | . | 14 | TRBV19 | TGTGCCAGTAGGGCTAGCAGGGTAACCTATGGCTACACCTTC | CASRASRVTYGYTF
. | TRBJ1-4 | TRBD1 | 16 | TRBV4-3 | TGCGCCAGCAGCGAGCGACAGGGGGGAACTAATGAAAAACTGTTTTTT | CASSERQGGTNEKLFF
. | TRBJ2-7 | TRBD2 | 14 | TRBV28 | TGTGCCAGCACCTCCCCGACTAGCATCTACGAGCAGTACTTC | CASTSPTSIYEQYF
many | TRBJ2-7 | . | 11 | TRBV11-2 | TGTGCCAGCCAGTTAGGGGCGGAGCAGTACTTC | CASQLGAEQYF
many | TRBJ1-2 | . | 15 | TRBV2 | TGTGCCAGCAGAGCCAACCGGGACCGCTACTATGGCTACACCTTC | CASRANRDRYYGYTF
. | TRBJ2-3 | . | 13 | TRBV28 | TGTGCCAGCAGCGGTCTAGGCTTAAGCGCGCAGTATTTT | CASSGLGLSAQYF
. | TRBJ2-1 | TRBD2 | 12 | TRBV30 | TGTGCCTGGAGTCCCGGGGGGAATGAGCAGTTCTTC | CAWSPGGNEQFF
many | TRBJ1-1 | . | 19 | TRBV28 | TGTGCCAGCAGTTTACCGGGTTTTGTGGGGGCCCGAAGCCCAGGTGAAGCTTTCTTT | CASSLPGFVGARSPGEAFF
many | TRBJ2-7 | . | 13 | TRBV27 | TGTGCCAGCAGCCCGTTACAGGGAGACGAGCAGTACTTC | CASSPLQGDEQYF
many | TRBJ1-4 | TRBD1 | 16 | TRBV20-1 | TGCAGTGCTAGAGATCTGAACAGGGGCTCGGGTGAAAAACTGTTTTTT | CSARDLNRGSGEKLFF
many | TRBJ2-7 | TRBD2 | 16 | TRBV6-1 | TGTGCCAGCAGTGACGTTAGCGGGATCCTGTCCTACGAGCAGTACTTC | CASSDVSGILSYEQYF
many | TRBJ2-7 | . | 14 | TRBV11-2 | TGTGCCAGCAGCTCTCTACAGGGTCGGTACGAGCAGTACTTC | CASSSLQGRYEQYF
many | TRBJ2-7 | TRBD1 | 16 | TRBV28 | TGTGCCAGCAGTTCCCCCCGCATACAGGGGTCTGAGGAGCAGTACTTC | CASSSPRIQGSEEQYF
many | TRBJ1-1 | . | 14 | TRBV28 | TGTGCCAGCCTGGGGGGCTCTATGAACACTGAAGCTTTCTTT | CASLGGSMNTEAFF